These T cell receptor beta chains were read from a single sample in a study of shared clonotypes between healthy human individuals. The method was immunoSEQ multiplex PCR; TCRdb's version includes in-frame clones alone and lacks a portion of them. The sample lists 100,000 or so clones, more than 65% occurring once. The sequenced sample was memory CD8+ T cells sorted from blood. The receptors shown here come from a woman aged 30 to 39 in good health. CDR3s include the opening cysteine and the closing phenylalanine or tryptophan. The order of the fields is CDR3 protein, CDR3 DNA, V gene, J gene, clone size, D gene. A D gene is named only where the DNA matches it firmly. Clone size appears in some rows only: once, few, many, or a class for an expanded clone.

CDR3aa: CASSLGGTSMETQYF
CDR3nt: TGCGCCAGCAGCTTAGGAGGGACTAGCATGGAGACCCAGTACTTC
v_gene: TRBV5-1
j_gene: TRBJ2-5
abundance: few
d_gene: TRBD2

CDR3aa: CASSSARGVGEQFF
CDR3nt: TGTGCCAGCAGTTCGGCCCGGGGAGTGGGTGAGCAGTTCTTC
v_gene: TRBV7-2
j_gene: TRBJ2-1
abundance: .
d_gene: .

CDR3aa: CASSLGTGGDEQYF
CDR3nt: TGTGCCAGCTCTCTTGGGACAGGGGGGGACGAGCAGTACTTC
v_gene: TRBV6-5
j_gene: TRBJ2-7
abundance: .
d_gene: TRBD1

CDR3aa: CASSLNTGGDQPQHF
CDR3nt: TGTGCCAGCAGCCTTAATACAGGGGGCGATCAGCCCCAGCATTTT
v_gene: TRBV7-6
j_gene: TRBJ1-5
abundance: .
d_gene: TRBD1

CDR3aa: CSPSQETQYF
CDR3nt: TGCAGTCCTAGCCAAGAGACCCAGTACTTC
v_gene: TRBV20-1
j_gene: TRBJ2-5
abundance: .
d_gene: .

CDR3aa: CASSELGTGESSYYEQYF
CDR3nt: TGTGCCAGCAGTGAATTAGGGACAGGGGAATCTTCATACTACGAGCAGTACTTC
v_gene: TRBV25-1
j_gene: TRBJ2-7
abundance: few
d_gene: TRBD1

CDR3aa: CASSDSREGTDTQYF
CDR3nt: TGTGCCAGCAGTGACTCGCGGGAGGGCACAGATACGCAGTATTTT
v_gene: TRBV6-4
j_gene: TRBJ2-3
abundance: .
d_gene: TRBD2

CDR3aa: CASSPGGIAGQSTDTQYF
CDR3nt: TGTGCCAGCAGCCCCGGTGGTATAGCGGGCCAAAGCACAGATACGCAGTATTTT
v_gene: TRBV13
j_gene: TRBJ2-3
abundance: .
d_gene: TRBD2

CDR3aa: CASSGDGYSSYEQYF
CDR3nt: TGTGCCAGCAGTGGGGACGGATACAGCTCCTACGAGCAGTACTTC
v_gene: TRBV6-1
j_gene: TRBJ2-7
abundance: .
d_gene: .

CDR3aa: CASSQDLRTGASYEQYF
CDR3nt: TGTGCCAGCAGCCAAGACCTTAGGACAGGGGCTTCCTACGAGCAGTACTTC
v_gene: TRBV27
j_gene: TRBJ2-7
abundance: .
d_gene: TRBD1

CDR3aa: CASSPRTESDTQYF
CDR3nt: TGTGCCAGCAGTCCTCGGACCGAATCGGATACGCAGTATTTT
v_gene: TRBV27
j_gene: TRBJ2-3
abundance: .
d_gene: .

CDR3aa: CASSLSGGAREQYF
CDR3nt: TGTGCCAGCAGTTTATCGGGGGGGGCGCGAGAGCAGTACTTC
v_gene: TRBV27
j_gene: TRBJ2-7
abundance: .
d_gene: .

CDR3aa: CASSFPNSYNEQFF
CDR3nt: TGTGCCAGCAGCTTTCCTAATTCCTACAATGAGCAGTTCTTC
v_gene: TRBV11-2
j_gene: TRBJ2-1
abundance: .
d_gene: .

CDR3aa: CASSLGFYEQYF
CDR3nt: TGTGCCAGCAGCCTAGGATTCTACGAGCAGTACTTC
v_gene: TRBV7-2
j_gene: TRBJ2-7
abundance: .
d_gene: .

CDR3aa: CASSLGWDYGYTF
CDR3nt: TGCGCCAGCAGCTTGGGGTGGGACTATGGCTACACCTTC
v_gene: TRBV5-1
j_gene: TRBJ1-2
abundance: .
d_gene: .

CDR3aa: CASSGQGETQYF
CDR3nt: TGCGCCAGCAGTGGACAGGGAGAGACCCAGTACTTC
v_gene: TRBV10-2
j_gene: TRBJ2-5
abundance: .
d_gene: TRBD1

CDR3aa: CSALSGETQYF
CDR3nt: TGCAGTGCTCTCAGTGGAGAGACCCAGTACTTC
v_gene: TRBV20-1
j_gene: TRBJ2-5
abundance: .
d_gene: .

CDR3aa: CASSSDTGELFF
CDR3nt: TGTGCCAGCAGCTCCGACACCGGGGAGCTGTTTTTT
v_gene: TRBV5-8
j_gene: TRBJ2-2
abundance: .
d_gene: .

CDR3aa: CASSLGGQSKETQYF
CDR3nt: TGTGCCAGCAGCTTAGGGGGACAGTCCAAAGAGACCCAGTACTTC
v_gene: TRBV7-9
j_gene: TRBJ2-5
abundance: .
d_gene: TRBD1

CDR3aa: CASTPLAGHTGELFF
CDR3nt: TGTGCCAGCACCCCGCTAGCGGGGCACACCGGGGAGCTGTTTTTT
v_gene: TRBV7-9
j_gene: TRBJ2-2
abundance: .
d_gene: TRBD2

CDR3aa: CASSPGLALSTDTQYF
CDR3nt: TGTGCCAGCAGCCCAGGACTAGCGCTTAGCACAGATACGCAGTATTTT
v_gene: TRBV7-9
j_gene: TRBJ2-3
abundance: .
d_gene: TRBD2

CDR3aa: CASSFDTYEQYF
CDR3nt: TGTGCCAGCAGTTTCGACACCTACGAGCAGTACTTC
v_gene: TRBV6-6
j_gene: TRBJ2-7
abundance: .
d_gene: .

CDR3aa: CASSLTWTGSEAFF
CDR3nt: TGTGCCAGCAGCTTGACCTGGACGGGCAGTGAAGCTTTCTTT
v_gene: TRBV5-4
j_gene: TRBJ1-1
abundance: .
d_gene: .

CDR3aa: CASSLYATNEKLFF
CDR3nt: TGTGCCAGCAGTTTATACGCAACTAATGAAAAACTGTTTTTT
v_gene: TRBV28
j_gene: TRBJ1-4
abundance: .
d_gene: .

CDR3aa: CASSSDAGGWELFF
CDR3nt: TGCGCCAGCAGCTCTGACGCAGGGGGTTGGGAGCTGTTTTTT
v_gene: TRBV5-1
j_gene: TRBJ2-2
abundance: .
d_gene: TRBD1

CDR3aa: CASSPLRGLSREQYF
CDR3nt: TGCGCCAGCAGCCCTCTACGGGGCCTCTCTCGCGAGCAGTACTTC
v_gene: TRBV4-1
j_gene: TRBJ2-7
abundance: .
d_gene: .

CDR3aa: CASVGWATNEKLFF
CDR3nt: TGTGCCAGCGTTGGTTGGGCGACTAATGAAAAACTGTTTTTT
v_gene: TRBV5-8
j_gene: TRBJ1-4
abundance: .
d_gene: .

CDR3aa: CASSQLRDSSYEQYF
CDR3nt: TGTGCCAGCAGCCAACTCCGGGACAGCTCCTACGAGCAGTACTTC
v_gene: TRBV4-2
j_gene: TRBJ2-7
abundance: .
d_gene: TRBD1

CDR3aa: CASRQLAGDYEQYF
CDR3nt: TGTGCCAGCAGGCAACTAGCGGGGGACTACGAGCAGTACTTC
v_gene: TRBV11-2
j_gene: TRBJ2-7
abundance: .
d_gene: TRBD2

CDR3aa: CASSGWPGVEETQYF
CDR3nt: TGTGCCAGCAGCGGGTGGCCAGGGGTAGAGGAGACCCAGTACTTC
v_gene: TRBV9
j_gene: TRBJ2-5
abundance: .
d_gene: .

CDR3aa: CASSPRGGSAYNEQFF
CDR3nt: TGTGCCAGCAGCCCAAGGGGCGGGAGTGCTTACAATGAGCAGTTCTTC
v_gene: TRBV7-9
j_gene: TRBJ2-1
abundance: many
d_gene: TRBD2

CDR3aa: CASSLYGRAGGSNTGELFF
CDR3nt: TGTGCCAGCAGTTTATACGGGCGAGCGGGAGGGTCGAACACCGGGGAGCTGTTTTTT
v_gene: TRBV27
j_gene: TRBJ2-2
abundance: .
d_gene: TRBD2

CDR3aa: CASSRPFELAFF
CDR3nt: TGTGCCAGCAGCCGACCTTTTGAGCTTGCGTTCTTC
v_gene: TRBV2
j_gene: TRBJ2-1
abundance: .
d_gene: .

CDR3aa: CASSLRAGQYF
CDR3nt: TGTGCCAGCAGTCTTAGGGCTGGACAGTACTTC
v_gene: TRBV28
j_gene: TRBJ2-7
abundance: few
d_gene: .

CDR3aa: CASSEGQGSSQPQHF
CDR3nt: TGTGCCAGCAGTGAAGGACAGGGCTCTAGTCAGCCCCAGCATTTT
v_gene: TRBV6-1
j_gene: TRBJ1-5
abundance: .
d_gene: TRBD1

CDR3aa: CASSPTGYSNQPQHF
CDR3nt: TGTGCCAGCTCACCAACAGGGTATAGCAATCAGCCCCAGCATTTT
v_gene: TRBV18
j_gene: TRBJ1-5
abundance: .
d_gene: .

CDR3aa: CASSLSRQGLKEQYF
CDR3nt: TGTGCCAGCAGCTTGAGCAGACAGGGTCTGAAGGAGCAGTACTTC
v_gene: TRBV5-8
j_gene: TRBJ2-7
abundance: .
d_gene: TRBD1

CDR3aa: CSVEGTGDGNEQFF
CDR3nt: TGCAGCGTTGAAGGGACAGGGGATGGCAATGAGCAGTTCTTC
v_gene: TRBV29-1
j_gene: TRBJ2-1
abundance: .
d_gene: TRBD1

CDR3aa: CASSEDLAGSYEQYF
CDR3nt: TGTGCCAGCAGTGAAGACCTAGCGGGAAGCTACGAGCAGTACTTC
v_gene: TRBV6-1
j_gene: TRBJ2-7
abundance: .
d_gene: TRBD2

CDR3aa: CASSHLGAEAFF
CDR3nt: TGTGCCAGCAGCCACCTCGGGGCTGAAGCTTTCTTT
v_gene: TRBV9
j_gene: TRBJ1-1
abundance: .
d_gene: .

CDR3aa: CAWSVLAGLEGSRHNEQFF
CDR3nt: TGTGCCTGGAGTGTACTAGCGGGACTAGAAGGGTCCCGGCACAATGAGCAGTTCTTC
v_gene: TRBV30
j_gene: TRBJ2-1
abundance: .
d_gene: TRBD2

CDR3aa: CASSSRLAQYNEQFF
CDR3nt: TGTGCCAGCAGTTCCCGACTAGCGCAATACAATGAGCAGTTCTTC
v_gene: TRBV27
j_gene: TRBJ2-1
abundance: .
d_gene: TRBD2

CDR3aa: CASGGLYNEQFF
CDR3nt: TGTGCCAGCGGAGGCCTTTACAATGAGCAGTTCTTC
v_gene: TRBV6-6
j_gene: TRBJ2-1
abundance: many
d_gene: .

CDR3aa: CASSLEQGYQETQYF
CDR3nt: TGCGCCAGCAGCTTGGAACAGGGTTACCAAGAGACCCAGTACTTC
v_gene: TRBV5-1
j_gene: TRBJ2-5
abundance: .
d_gene: .

CDR3aa: CASSCPSGTSYNEQFF
CDR3nt: TGTGCCAGCAGTTGCCCTAGCGGGACCTCCTACAATGAGCAGTTCTTC
v_gene: TRBV27
j_gene: TRBJ2-1
abundance: .
d_gene: TRBD2

CDR3aa: CASSFPGQLTEAFF
CDR3nt: TGTGCCAGCAGTTTCCCGGGACAACTAACTGAAGCTTTCTTT
v_gene: TRBV28
j_gene: TRBJ1-1
abundance: .
d_gene: .